Listed below are T cell receptor beta chains from one sample, sequenced in a study of blood T cell repertoires in COVID-19. TCRdb's table, derived via immunoSEQ multiplex PCR, lists solely in-frame clones and lacks some. The profile shows around 470,000 clones, roughly nine tenths of them singletons. Sequenced sample: peripheral blood. Receptors were obtained from a man aged 18 to 29 with COVID-19, enrolled during active disease. CDR3s include the opening cysteine and the closing phenylalanine or tryptophan. Each record gives: J gene, V gene, clone size, CDR3 protein. Not all rows give a size; the values are once, few, many and, for expanded clones, a class.

j_gene: TRBJ2-2; v_gene: TRBV4-1; abundance: NA; CDR3aa: CASSQVVVRWTNTGELFF
j_gene: TRBJ1-5; v_gene: TRBV6-2/TRBV6-3; abundance: few; CDR3aa: CASTPSGVGRGSNQPQHF
j_gene: TRBJ1-6; v_gene: TRBV7-9; abundance: NA; CDR3aa: CASSDSNSPLHF
j_gene: TRBJ2-2; v_gene: TRBV9; abundance: NA; CDR3aa: CASSFHRHEVSTGELFF
j_gene: TRBJ1-1; v_gene: TRBV7-8; abundance: NA; CDR3aa: CASSLSGGYLNTEAFF
j_gene: TRBJ1-2; v_gene: TRBV27; abundance: NA; CDR3aa: CASRPAGNYGYTF
j_gene: TRBJ1-2; v_gene: TRBV7-8; abundance: NA; CDR3aa: CASSSTLFTGGGHGYTF
j_gene: TRBJ2-1; v_gene: TRBV4-1; abundance: NA; CDR3aa: CASSNRLADTMSSFMQFF
j_gene: TRBJ2-3; v_gene: TRBV5-8; abundance: NA; CDR3aa: CASSLDSITDTQYF
j_gene: TRBJ2-7; v_gene: TRBV2; abundance: once; CDR3aa: CASGGEVEQYF
j_gene: TRBJ2-5; v_gene: TRBV7-9; abundance: NA; CDR3aa: CASGDSAPETQYF
j_gene: TRBJ1-2; v_gene: TRBV14; abundance: NA; CDR3aa: CASSQDLQGDYGYTF
j_gene: TRBJ1-5; v_gene: TRBV24-1; abundance: NA; CDR3aa: CATSDRGPQPQHF